These T cell receptor beta chains were read from a single sample in a study of cytomegalovirus exposure and HLA in healthy donors. The assay was immunoSEQ multiplex PCR, and TCRdb's table has in-frame clones only and misses some. The sample has tens of thousands of clones; about 70% are singletons. Sample: PBMCs. These receptor sequences come from a man in his forties or fifties in good health and CMV-seropositive. Each CDR3 is given with its conserved first and last residue. D genes are given only for firm matches. Expanded clones get a size class; other rows say once, few or many, or leave the size out.

TRBV5-4,TRBJ1-2,.,TRBD1,TGTGCCAGCAGCTACCGGGACAGGGATAACTATGGCTACACCTTC,CASSYRDRDNYGYTF
TRBV11-2,TRBJ1-1,.,.,TGTGCCAGCAGCTTTAGAGGGGGGGGGACGAACACTGAAGCTTTCTTT,CASSFRGGGTNTEAFF
TRBV28,TRBJ1-1,.,TRBD1,TGTGCCAGCAGACCTTCGACAGGGGTCAACACTGAAGCTTTCTTT,CASRPSTGVNTEAFF
TRBV29-1,TRBJ1-3,.,TRBD1,TGCAGCGGCGCCACCGGGACAGGGGCAGGAAACACCATATATTTT,CSGATGTGAGNTIYF
TRBV7-3,TRBJ2-4,once,.,TGTGCCAGCAGCTTTTCTGGGGGCAGACCCAACGCAGCCAAAAACATTCAGTACTTC,CASSFSGGRPNAAKNIQYF
TRBV29-1,TRBJ2-6,once,TRBD1,TGCAGCGTTGTTGAGGACAGGTTTAGCTCTGGGGCCAACGTCCTGACTTTC,CSVVEDRFSSGANVLTF
TRBV6-5,TRBJ1-2,medium-sized,TRBD1,TGTGCCAGCAGTTACGGTACAGGGGCGCTTTATGGCTACACCTTC,CASSYGTGALYGYTF
TRBV7-9,TRBJ1-1,.,TRBD1,TGTGCCAGCAGCTCGGGACAGGCGAACACTGAAGCTTTCTTT,CASSSGQANTEAFF
TRBV15,TRBJ2-1,.,.,TGTGCCACCAGCAGAGGGTCGGACGGGGAAACCTACAATGAGCAGTTCTTC,CATSRGSDGETYNEQFF
TRBV18,TRBJ1-1,few,.,TGTGCCAGCTCACCAACCTCGGGGGACACTGAAGCTTTCTTT,CASSPTSGDTEAFF
TRBV29-1,TRBJ1-1,.,.,TGCAGCGTTGATTTAGTGCCCAAAGCTTTCTTT,CSVDLVPKAFF
TRBV13,TRBJ2-3,few,.,TGTGCCAGCAGCCATCGTTCGGGAGATACGCAGTATTTT,CASSHRSGDTQYF
TRBV9,TRBJ2-1,.,TRBD2,TGTGCCAGCAGCGCAGGACTAGCGGGGGCTTTCTCGGGGGAGCAGTTCTTC,CASSAGLAGAFSGEQFF
TRBV7-9,TRBJ2-5,.,TRBD1,TGTGCCAGCAGCTACCCAGGGGGCAGGGAGACCCAGTACTTC,CASSYPGGRETQYF
TRBV18,TRBJ1-1,.,.,TGTGCCAGCTCACCGGGAGAGAACACTGAAGCTTTCTTT,CASSPGENTEAFF
TRBV4-1,TRBJ2-3,.,TRBD2,TGCGCCAGCAGGCCGACTAGCGGATATACAGATACGCAGTATTTT,CASRPTSGYTDTQYF
TRBV7-2,TRBJ2-7,.,TRBD1,TGTGCCAGCAGCTTACGCGGACAGGGAGGAGGCTACGAGCAGTACTTC,CASSLRGQGGGYEQYF
TRBV5-6,TRBJ2-5,.,TRBD2,TGTGCCAGCAGCTTGGCCTCCACTAGCGGGATGGGAGAGACCCAGTACTTC,CASSLASTSGMGETQYF
TRBV11-2,TRBJ1-2,.,TRBD1,TGTGCCAGCAGCGCAACGACAGGGATTAACTATGGCTACACCTTC,CASSATTGINYGYTF
TRBV29-1,TRBJ1-5,.,.,TGCAGCGTCCTTCTCGCAGATAGCAATCAGCCCCAGCATTTT,CSVLLADSNQPQHF
TRBV6-5,TRBJ1-2,.,TRBD1,TGTGCCAGCAGTTACTCGACGGCAGGGGGCAACTATGGCTACACCTTC,CASSYSTAGGNYGYTF
TRBV16,TRBJ1-1,.,.,TGTGCCAGCAGCCAACTGCCCAGGGGTTCTGAAGCTTTCTTT,CASSQLPRGSEAFF
TRBV18,TRBJ1-5,.,TRBD1,TGTGCCAGCTCACCGGACAGGGGGTCTCAGAATCAGCCCCAGCATTTT,CASSPDRGSQNQPQHF
TRBV5-1,TRBJ2-2,.,.,TGCGCCAGCAGCTCACTACAGGGAGCCGGGGAGCTGTTTTTT,CASSSLQGAGELFF
TRBV7-9,TRBJ1-5,few,.,TGTGCCAGCAGCTTCGGTAATCAGCCCCAGCATTTT,CASSFGNQPQHF
TRBV28,TRBJ1-1,.,.,TGTGCCAGCACGAGGAACACTGAAGCTTTCTTT,CASTRNTEAFF
TRBV5-1,TRBJ2-1,.,TRBD1,TGCGCCAGCAGCCCGGGACAGGGGATGGGCTATGAGCAGTTCTTC,CASSPGQGMGYEQFF
TRBV5-1,TRBJ1-5,.,TRBD1,TGCGCCAGCAGCCCGACAGGGGAGAAAAATCAGCCCCAGCATTTT,CASSPTGEKNQPQHF
TRBV5-4,TRBJ2-4,few,TRBD1,TGTGCCAGCAGCACCACAGGGGGCTCGGCCAAAAACATTCAGTACTTC,CASSTTGGSAKNIQYF
TRBV27,TRBJ1-1,many,.,TGTGCCAGCAGTTTCCAGGGCAGTAACACTGAAGCTTTCTTT,CASSFQGSNTEAFF
TRBV28,TRBJ1-6,.,.,TGTGCCAGCAGCGTTCTAGGGGGGGGTAATTCACCCCTCCACTTT,CASSVLGGGNSPLHF
TRBV6-4,TRBJ1-1,.,TRBD1,TGTGCCAGCAGTGACGTGGGACAGGGAATATCTGAAGCTTTCTTT,CASSDVGQGISEAFF
TRBV4-1,TRBJ2-7,.,TRBD2,TGCGCCAGCAGCCAAGAACTAGCGGGAGGAAGTTACGAGCAGTACTTC,CASSQELAGGSYEQYF
TRBV6-5,TRBJ2-7,.,.,TGTGCCAGCAGTTACTCTCGCGGCTCCTACGAGCAGTACTTC,CASSYSRGSYEQYF
TRBV5-1,TRBJ1-2,.,TRBD1,TGCGCCAGCAGCCCCGGACAGGGAGCTAACTATGGCTACACCTTC,CASSPGQGANYGYTF
TRBV6-6,TRBJ2-7,.,.,TGTGCCAGCAGTCCATCCTACGAGCAGTACTTC,CASSPSYEQYF
TRBV9,TRBJ1-5,.,TRBD1,TGTGCCAGCAGCGTCGGGACAGACAATCAGCCCCAGCATTTT,CASSVGTDNQPQHF